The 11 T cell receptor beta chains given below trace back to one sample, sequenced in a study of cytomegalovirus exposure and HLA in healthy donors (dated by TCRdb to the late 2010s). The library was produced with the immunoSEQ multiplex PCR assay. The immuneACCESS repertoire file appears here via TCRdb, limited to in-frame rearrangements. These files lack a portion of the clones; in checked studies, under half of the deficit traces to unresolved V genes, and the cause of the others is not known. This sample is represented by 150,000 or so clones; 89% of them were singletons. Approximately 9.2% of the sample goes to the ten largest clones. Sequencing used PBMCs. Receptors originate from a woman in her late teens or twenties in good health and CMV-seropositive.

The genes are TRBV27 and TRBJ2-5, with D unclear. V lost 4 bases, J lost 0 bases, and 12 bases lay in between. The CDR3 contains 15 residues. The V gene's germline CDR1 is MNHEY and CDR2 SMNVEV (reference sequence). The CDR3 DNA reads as TGTGCCAGCAGTTCTCAGCGTATGTACCAAGAGACCCAGTACTTC. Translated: CASSSQRMYQETQYF.

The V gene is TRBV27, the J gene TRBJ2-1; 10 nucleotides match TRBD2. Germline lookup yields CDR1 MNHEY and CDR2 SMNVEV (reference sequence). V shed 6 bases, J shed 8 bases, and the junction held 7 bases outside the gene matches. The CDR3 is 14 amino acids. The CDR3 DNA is TGTGCCAGCAGACCTAGCGGGGGAATGTATGAGCAGTTCTTC. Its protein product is CASRPSGGMYEQFF.

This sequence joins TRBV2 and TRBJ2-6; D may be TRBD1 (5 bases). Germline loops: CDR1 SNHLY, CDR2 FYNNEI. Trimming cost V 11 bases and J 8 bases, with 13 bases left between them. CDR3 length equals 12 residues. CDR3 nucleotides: TGTGCCGGGGCCCTGGGCCCCAACGTCCTGACTTTC. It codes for CAGALGPNVLTF.

The CDR3 protein is CASSLTSGQKETQYF. As DNA, the CDR3 is TGTGCCAGCAGCCTGACGTCGGGACAGAAAGAGACCCAGTACTTC. The chain recombines TRBV4-2 with TRBJ2-5; 7 bases map to TRBD1. The CDR3 spans 15 residues. Unmatched junction bases numbered 8, after V lost 4 bases and J lost 3 bases. The V gene's germline CDR1 is LGHNA and CDR2 YNFKEQ.

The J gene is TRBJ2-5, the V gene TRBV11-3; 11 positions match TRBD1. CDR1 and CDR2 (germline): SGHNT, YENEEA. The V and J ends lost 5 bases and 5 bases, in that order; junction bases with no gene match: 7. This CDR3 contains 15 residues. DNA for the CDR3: TGTGCCAGCAGCCCTGGACAGGGGGCTCGGGAGACCCAGTACTTC. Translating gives CASSPGQGARETQYF. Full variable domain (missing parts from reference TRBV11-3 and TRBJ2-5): EAGVVQSPRYKIIEKKQPVAFWCNPISGHNTLYWYLQNLGQGPELLIRYENEEAVDDSQLPKDRFSAERLKGVDSTLKIQPAELGDSAVYLCASSPGQGARETQYFGPGTRLLVL.

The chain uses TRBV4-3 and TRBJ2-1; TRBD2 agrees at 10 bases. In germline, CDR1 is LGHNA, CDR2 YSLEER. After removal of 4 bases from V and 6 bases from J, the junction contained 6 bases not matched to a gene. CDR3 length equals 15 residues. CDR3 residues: CASSPSGGLLNEQFF. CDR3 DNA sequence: TGCGCCAGCAGCCCTAGCGGGGGACTCCTCAATGAGCAGTTCTTC.

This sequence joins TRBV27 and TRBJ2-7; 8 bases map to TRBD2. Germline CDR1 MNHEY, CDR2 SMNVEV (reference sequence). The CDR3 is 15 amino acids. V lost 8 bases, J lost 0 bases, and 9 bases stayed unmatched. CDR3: CASAISGVSSYEQYF. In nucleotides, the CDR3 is TGTGCCAGCGCTATTAGCGGGGTTAGCTCCTACGAGCAGTACTTC.

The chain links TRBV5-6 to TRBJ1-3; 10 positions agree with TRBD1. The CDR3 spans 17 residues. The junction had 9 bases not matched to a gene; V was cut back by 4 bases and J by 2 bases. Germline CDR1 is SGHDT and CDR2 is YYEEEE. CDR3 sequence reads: CASSLSSGQGAGNTIYF. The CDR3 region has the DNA TGTGCCAGCAGCCTTTCCTCTGGACAGGGGGCTGGAAACACCATATATTTT.

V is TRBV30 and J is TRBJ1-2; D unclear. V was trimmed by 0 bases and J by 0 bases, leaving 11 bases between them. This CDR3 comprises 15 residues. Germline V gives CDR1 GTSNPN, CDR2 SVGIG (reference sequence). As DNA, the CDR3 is TGTGCCTGGAGTGTTCACCGAGACACTAACTATGGCTACACCTTC. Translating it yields CAWSVHRDTNYGYTF.

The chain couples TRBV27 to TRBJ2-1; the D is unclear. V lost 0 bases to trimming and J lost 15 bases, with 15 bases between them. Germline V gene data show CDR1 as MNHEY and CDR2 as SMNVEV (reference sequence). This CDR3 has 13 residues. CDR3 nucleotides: TGTGCCAGCAGTTTATCTACCGTATCCTGGGCGTTCTTC. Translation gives CASSLSTVSWAFF.

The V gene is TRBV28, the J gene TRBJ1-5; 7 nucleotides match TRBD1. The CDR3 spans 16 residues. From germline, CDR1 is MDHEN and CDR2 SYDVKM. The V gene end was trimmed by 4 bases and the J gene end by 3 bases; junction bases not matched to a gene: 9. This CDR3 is CASSSFRQGYNQPQHF. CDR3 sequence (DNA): TGTGCCAGCAGTTCCTTCCGACAGGGCTACAATCAGCCCCAGCATTTT.